This TCR beta chain originates from a study of T-cell memory formation after mild COVID-19. About this clonotype: What it recognizes is unknown.

Broader study findings: In pre-infection memory, a portion of responding clones appeared, which suggested that cross-reactive memory joined. Whereas later expanders leaned CD4+, clones contracting day 15 to 85 showed a balanced CD4/CD8 makeup. CD4+ contracting clones were found mainly in CM and EM, and CD8+ ones in EMRA.

One entry per CDR3 protein, called by TCRdb with MiXCR from the 5' RACE reads. The sample records 300,000 to 400,000 distinct CDR3 sequences, roughly 15% being singletons. The CDR3 loop spans 15 amino acids. V shed 4 bases and J shed 2 bases, with 14 bases lying between them. Germline CDR1 SGHAT, CDR2 FQNNGV. Specimen: PBMCs or a T cell subset sorted from them (not recorded which). The rearrangement uses TRBV11-2 and TRBJ1-2, with a possible D match to TRBD1 (5 bases). The clonotype originates from a man in his late teens or twenties who had mild COVID-19 (a few samples of this study predate the infection). Cell type and time point are not known. In DNA form, the CDR3 reads TGTGCCAGCAGCTCGGCCGACAGTGACAACTATGGCTACACCTTC. Protein: CASSSADSDNYGYTF.